This T cell receptor (beta chain) was found in a study of CD8+ T cells in alopecia areata. Study findings and constraints: Tofacitinib significantly reduced both scalp clonality and expanded CD8+ clones among the top 100.

The treatment here: oral pan-JAK inhibitor, 5-10 mg twice daily. Sorted out of PBMCs were CD4+ T cells and CD8+ T cells. In this sample, this clone turned up a few times. As yet, its antigen is unknown. As the sequencing template, cDNA was produced by extracting RNA and reverse transcribing it. Sequenced by immunoSEQ multiplex PCR; TCRdb stores in-frame clones only, minus some. The top ten hold around 1.5% of the sample, which has a few hundred thousand clones, about three fifths seen once. The specimen comprised CD4+ T cells sorted from blood, sampled at week 4, from a patient treated with tofacitinib. The clonotype comes from a human donor with alopecia areata.

This chain's CDR3 is CASSLARESEKLFF. CDR3 coding DNA: TGTGCCAGCAGCTTAGCCAGGGAGAGTGAAAAACTGTTTTTT. The chain combines TRBV7-9 with TRBJ1-4; a weak D match, TRBD1 (5 bases). Germline V CDR1 and CDR2: SEHNR, FQNEAQ (reference sequence). The CDR3 spans 14 residues. V was clipped by 0 bases and J by 7 bases, with 9 bases between them.